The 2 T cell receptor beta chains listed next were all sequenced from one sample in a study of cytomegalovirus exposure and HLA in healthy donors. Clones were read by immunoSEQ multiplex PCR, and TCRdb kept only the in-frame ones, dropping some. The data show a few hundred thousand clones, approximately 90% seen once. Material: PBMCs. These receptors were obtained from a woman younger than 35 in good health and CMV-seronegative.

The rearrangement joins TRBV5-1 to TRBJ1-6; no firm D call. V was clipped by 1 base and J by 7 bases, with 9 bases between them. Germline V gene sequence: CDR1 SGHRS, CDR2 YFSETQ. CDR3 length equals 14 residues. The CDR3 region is CASSLSSLNSPLHF. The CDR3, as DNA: TGCGCCAGCAGCTTGTCAAGCCTCAATTCACCCCTCCACTTT.

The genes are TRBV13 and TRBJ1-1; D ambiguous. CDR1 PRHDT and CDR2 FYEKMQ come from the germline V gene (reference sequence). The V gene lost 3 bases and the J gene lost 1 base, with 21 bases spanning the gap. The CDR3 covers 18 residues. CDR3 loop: CASSFNSGGPWGNTEAFF. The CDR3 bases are TGTGCCAGCAGCTTTAATAGCGGAGGACCTTGGGGGAACACTGAAGCTTTCTTT. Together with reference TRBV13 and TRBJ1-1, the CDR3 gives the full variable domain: AAGVIQSPRHLIKEKRETATLKCYPIPRHDTVYWYQQGPGQDPQFLISFYEKMQSDKGSIPDRFSAQQFSDYHSELNMSSLELGDSALYFCASSFNSGGPWGNTEAFFGQGTRLTVV.